This passage covers 29 T cell receptor beta chains from one sample sequenced in a study of T cell responses to AZD1222 COVID-19 vaccine. Produced via immunoSEQ multiplex PCR; TCRdb's table is partial and in-frame only. In the table there are 20,000 to 25,000 clones, about 80% of which are singletons. Here the sequenced sample was peripheral blood, taken on day 0 of AZD1222 vaccination. Receptor source: an adult in good health.

This CDR3 reads CATSDPTGGLGYTF. The CDR3 coding sequence is TGTGCCACCAGTGACCCGACGGGGGGGTTAGGCTACACCTTC. This chain uses TRBV24-1 with TRBJ1-2, with D possibly matching TRBD1 (5 bases). Between the trimmed V and J ends, which lost 4 bases and 8 bases, there was a span of 16 bases. CDR1 KGHDR and CDR2 SFDVKD come from the germline V gene. CDR3 size: 14 residues.

This sequence joins TRBV7-9 and TRBJ1-1; 11 bases line up with TRBD1. Germline-derived CDR1 and CDR2 are SEHNR and FQNEAQ (reference sequence). The ends lost 4 bases at V and 5 bases at J; junction bases unmatched: 3. This CDR3 region has 14 residues. CDR3 sequence: CASSSWDRGTEAFF. The DNA for the CDR3 is TGTGCCAGCAGCTCCTGGGACAGGGGGACTGAAGCTTTCTTT.

The chain is built from TRBV7-8 and TRBJ2-6; 9 nucleotides line up with TRBD1. Trimming removed 1 base from V and 4 bases from J; junction bases left unmatched: 5. Germline V gene sequence: CDR1 SGHVS, CDR2 FQNEAQ. The CDR3 runs to 17 residues. The CDR3 sequence is CASSLGQGVGGANVLTF. The CDR3 DNA reads TGTGCCAGCAGCTTAGGACAGGGGGTGGGAGGGGCCAACGTCCTGACTTTC. Full variable domain (missing parts from reference TRBV7-8 and TRBJ2-6): GAGVSQSPRYKVAKRGQDVALRCDPISGHVSLFWYQQALGQGPEFLTYFQNEAQLDKSGLPSDRFFAERPEGSVSTLKIQRTQQEDSAVYLCASSLGQGVGGANVLTFGAGSRLTVL.

V gene TRBV9 combines with J gene TRBJ2-1, with no clear D. This CDR3 is built from 12 residues. Germline V gene sequence: CDR1 SGDLS, CDR2 YYNGEE. Trimming left V 4 bases short and J 15 bases short, with 17 bases between. The CDR3 DNA follows: TGTGCCAGCAGCTCCCGGGCCCCCCGGGTGTTCTTC. This encodes CASSSRAPRVFF.

The rearrangement joins TRBV7-2 to TRBJ2-5; D not certain. The V gene's germline CDR1 is SGHTA and CDR2 FQGNSA. This CDR3 region has 15 residues. The ends were cut back, 2 bases at V and 0 bases at J, with 10 bases in the middle. CDR3 sequence reads: CASSLTGYHQETQYF. The CDR3 DNA follows: TGTGCCAGCAGCTTAACCGGGTACCACCAAGAGACCCAGTACTTC.

This chain connects TRBV30 to TRBJ2-3; D unclear. Germline V gene lookup returns CDR1 GTSNPN and CDR2 SVGIG (reference sequence). V lost 3 bases and J 0 bases, leaving 4 bases between the germline ends. The CDR3 consists of 12 residues. CDR3 coding DNA: TGTGCCTGGAGCCCGAGCACAGATACGCAGTATTTT. As protein: CAWSPSTDTQYF.

The J gene is TRBJ1-2, the V gene TRBV2, with TRBD1 as a possible D gene (5 bases). The CDR3 is 13 residues long. The ends were cut back, 2 bases at V and 7 bases at J, with 11 bases in the middle. Germline V gene sequence: CDR1 SNHLY, CDR2 FYNNEI. The CDR3 sequence is CASSENGDGGYTF. CDR3 in DNA: TGTGCCAGCAGTGAAAATGGGGACGGTGGCTACACCTTC. The complete variable domain, with remaining parts taken from reference TRBV2 and TRBJ1-2, reads EPEVTQTPSHQVTQMGQEVILRCVPISNHLYFYWYRQILGQKVEFLVSFYNNEISEKSEIFDDQFSVERPDGSNFTLKIRSTKLEDSAMYFCASSENGDGGYTFGSGTRLTVV.

The V call is TRBV6-2 or TRBV6-3, the J call TRBJ1-1; TRBD1 matches at 8 bases. Trimming cost V 7 bases and J 2 bases; bases outside gene matches: 6. Germline lookup yields CDR1 MNHEY and CDR2 SVGEGT. The CDR3 extends over 14 amino acids. The DNA for the CDR3 is TGTGCCAGCACCCCGACAGGGGTAAACACTGAAGCTTTCTTT. Translating it yields CASTPTGVNTEAFF.

J is TRBJ2-1 and V is TRBV24-1; D is tentatively TRBD1 or TRBD2 (5 bases each). CDR1 and CDR2 from the germline V gene are KGHDR and SFDVKD. This CDR3 is built from 14 residues. V lost 3 bases and J lost 6, with 11 bases in between. The chain's CDR3 is CATSDHRGANEQFF. CDR3 bases: TGTGCCACCAGTGATCACCGAGGGGCCAATGAGCAGTTCTTC.

The V and J genes are TRBV28 and TRBJ2-5; D is undetermined. V lost 6 bases, J lost 2 bases, and 19 bases lay in between. Germline V CDR1 and CDR2: MDHEN, SYDVKM. The CDR3 spans 16 residues. The chain's CDR3 is CASRGGAGRPQETQYF. CDR3 DNA: TGTGCCAGCAGGGGTGGTGCCGGCCGCCCACAAGAGACCCAGTACTTC.

V is TRBV12-3 or TRBV12-4 and J is TRBJ2-7; D is unresolved. The CDR3 length is 11 residues. V was cut by 6 bases and J by 3 bases, with 6 bases left in between. This chain's CDR3 is CASSTYYEQYF. The CDR3 DNA reads TGTGCCAGCAGCACGTACTACGAGCAGTACTTC.

This chain links TRBV28 with TRBJ2-4; perhaps TRBD1 as D (6 bases). Deletions cut 6 bases from V and 5 bases from J, with 11 bases between. Germline V gene lookup returns CDR1 MDHEN and CDR2 SYDVKM. The length of the CDR3 is 13 residues. The CDR3 DNA reads as TGTGCCAGCAGCTTACAGGGACAAAACATTCAGTACTTC. This gives the protein CASSLQGQNIQYF. Full variable domain (rest looked up from reference TRBV28 and TRBJ2-4): DVKVTQSSRYLVKRTGEKVFLECVQDMDHENMFWYRQDPGLGLRLIYFSYDVKMKEKGDIPEGYSVSREKKERFSLILESASTNQTSMYLCASSLQGQNIQYFGAGTRLSVL.

The chain employs TRBV3-1 (or the pseudogene TRBV3-2) and TRBJ2-3, with no clear D. Deletions cut 0 bases from V and 4 bases from J, with 2 bases between. The CDR3 covers 12 residues. CDR1 LGHDT and CDR2 YNNKEL come from the germline V gene (reference sequence). The CDR3 nucleotides are TGTGCCAGCAGCCAAGAGTCAGATACGCAGTATTTT. This encodes CASSQESDTQYF.

This rearrangement joins TRBV7-4 to TRBJ1-1; D ambiguous. V was trimmed by 3 bases and J by 0 bases, leaving 11 bases between them. The CDR3 contains 15 residues. Germline lookup yields CDR1 SGHVT and CDR2 SQSDAQ. The DNA of the CDR3 is TGTGCCAGCAGCTTCCCTGAGGAGATGAACACTGAAGCTTTCTTT. This codes for CASSFPEEMNTEAFF.

The chain uses TRBV19 and TRBJ2-1, with 12 positions matching TRBD2. The germline V gene encodes CDR1 LNHDA and CDR2 SQIVND (reference sequence). The CDR3 loop spans 16 amino acids. J was trimmed by 15 bases and V by 5 bases; bases with no gene match: 17. The CDR3 region has the DNA TGTGCCAGTAGTCCCCGGACTAGCGGGACCGGGGCGTTCTGGTTCTTC. Protein: CASSPRTSGTGAFWFF.

This chain connects TRBV28 to TRBJ2-2; D is perhaps TRBD2 (5 bases). The germline V gene has CDR1 MDHEN and CDR2 SYDVKM. Trimming stripped 8 bases from V and 0 bases from J, with 13 bases between. The CDR3 is 15 amino acids. CDR3 sequence reads: CASGRGQANTGELFF. In nucleotides, the CDR3 is TGTGCCAGCGGCCGAGGGCAGGCGAACACCGGGGAGCTGTTTTTT.

V gene TRBV7-9 combines with J gene TRBJ2-7; D is undetermined. CDR1 is SEHNR and CDR2 is FQNEAQ in the germline V gene (reference sequence). Trimming cost V 1 base and J 6 bases, with 7 bases left between them. CDR3 length: 12 residues. CDR3 in amino acids: CASSLGLGEQYF. CDR3 sequence (DNA): TGTGCCAGCAGCTTAGGTTTGGGCGAGCAGTACTTC. The complete variable domain, with remaining parts taken from reference TRBV7-9 and TRBJ2-7, reads DTGVSQNPRHKITKRGQNVTFRCDPISEHNRLYWYRQTLGQGPEFLTYFQNEAQLEKSRLLSDRFSAERPKGSFSTLEIQRTEQGDSAMYLCASSLGLGEQYFGPGTRLTVT.

This chain joins TRBV18 and TRBJ2-1; D is perhaps TRBD1 (5 bases). CDR3 size: 16 residues. Germline CDR1 reads KGHSH; CDR2 reads LQKENI. V was shortened by 0 bases and J by 3 bases, with 12 bases between the two germline ends. The CDR3 DNA reads as TGTGCCAGCTCACCACCGGGCAGGGCGATCTACAATGAGCAGTTCTTC. Translated, it gives CASSPPGRAIYNEQFF.

The rearrangement joins TRBV7-9 to TRBJ2-1; TRBD2 agrees at 7 bases. V was clipped by 2 bases and J by 6 bases; unmatched bases: 4. This CDR3 has 14 residues. From germline, CDR1 is SEHNR and CDR2 FQNEAQ (reference sequence). DNA of the CDR3: TGTGCCAGCAGCTTATTAGCGGGCTTCAATGAGCAGTTCTTC. Its translation is CASSLLAGFNEQFF.

The gene calls are TRBV6-6 and TRBJ2-7; TRBD2 is a possible D gene (6 bases). In germline, CDR1 is MNHNY, CDR2 SVGAGI (reference sequence). The CDR3 consists of 16 residues. The ends were cut back, 4 bases at V and 2 bases at J, with 18 bases in the middle. DNA for the CDR3: TGTGCCAGCAGTTTGGTCCGGGGGACGCGTCCCTACGAGCAGTACTTC. Translating gives CASSLVRGTRPYEQYF.

V usage is TRBV7-2 and J usage is TRBJ2-1, with a weak D call TRBD2 (6 bases). Germline assignment: CDR1 SGHTA and CDR2 FQGNSA. V gave up 6 bases and J gave up 1 base, with 19 bases separating them. This CDR3 spans 17 amino acids. Written as DNA, the CDR3 is TGTGCCAGCAGTCTACGGGGGATGATGGGGTCCTACAATGAGCAGTTCTTC. It translates to CASSLRGMMGSYNEQFF.

This clone was counted a single time. This sequence joins TRBV27 and TRBJ2-7; TRBD1 matches 8 bases. This CDR3 has 13 residues. Trimming cost V 5 bases and J 3 bases; bases outside gene matches: 3. The germline V gene encodes CDR1 MNHEY and CDR2 SMNVEV (reference sequence). CDR3 sequence: CASSPGQGYEQYF. The CDR3 DNA is TGTGCCAGCAGTCCAGGACAGGGCTACGAGCAGTACTTC.

The chain recombines TRBV2 with TRBJ2-3; 10 nucleotides align to TRBD1. This CDR3 is built from 15 residues. J lost 2 bases, V lost 7 bases, and 6 bases had no gene match. CDR1 SNHLY and CDR2 FYNNEI come from the germline V gene. CDR3 DNA sequence: TGTGCCAGCACGGGGACAGGGGCTTTCACAGATACGCAGTATTTT. This encodes CASTGTGAFTDTQYF.

V gene TRBV7-3 combines with J gene TRBJ2-2, with D perhaps matching TRBD1 or TRBD2 (6 bases each). The CDR3 loop spans 15 amino acids. Germline V gene lookup returns CDR1 SGHTA and CDR2 FQGTGA. V was cut by 1 base and J by 3 bases, with 9 bases left in between. Here the CDR3 reads CASSLKRGDTGELFF. The CDR3 nucleotides are TGTGCCAGCAGCTTAAAGAGGGGGGACACCGGGGAGCTGTTTTTT.

This clone appeared a few times. This chain connects TRBV6-5 to TRBJ2-7, with 8 bases matching TRBD1. The germline V gene has CDR1 MNHEY and CDR2 SVGAGI. CDR3 length: 13 amino acids. Losses at the gene ends were 6 bases for V and 3 bases for J; bases not matched to a gene: 4. CDR3 coding DNA: TGTGCCAGCAGCACCGGGACAGGCTACGAGCAGTACTTC. Residues: CASSTGTGYEQYF.

This clone is medium-sized. The chain has TRBV20-1 and TRBJ2-5; 10 bases are a match to TRBD1. J gave up 4 bases and V 4 bases, and 3 bases lay outside the gene matches. The CDR3 totals 13 residues. Germline CDR1 reads DFQATT; CDR2 reads SNEGSKA (reference sequence). This CDR3 is CSANDRGRETQYF. CDR3 in DNA: TGCAGTGCTAATGACAGGGGGCGAGAGACCCAGTACTTC.

The chain uses TRBV5-1 and TRBJ2-7; the match to TRBD2 covers 8 bases. Germline CDR1 reads SGHRS; CDR2 reads YFSETQ. CDR3 length equals 15 residues. The junction had 13 bases not matched to a gene; V was cut back by 4 bases and J by 7 bases. The CDR3 sequence is CASSIGTSSGWEQYF. CDR3 coding DNA: TGCGCCAGCAGCATAGGAACCTCTAGCGGGTGGGAGCAGTACTTC.

The genes are TRBV9 and TRBJ2-3, with 8 bases matching TRBD2. The junction had 8 bases not matched to a gene; V was cut back by 4 bases and J by 1 base. Germline assignment: CDR1 SGDLS and CDR2 YYNGEE. The CDR3 covers 16 residues. The CDR3 DNA reads as TGTGCCAGCAGCCCACACCGAGCGGGGGGCACAGATACGCAGTATTTT. It encodes CASSPHRAGGTDTQYF.

This clone has just a few counts. One end of the junction fails to match germline, which may point to a read error. The chain is built from TRBV7-9 and TRBJ2-3; no clear D. The length of the CDR3 is 12 residues. The germline CDR1 and CDR2 sequences are SEHNR and FQNEAQ (reference sequence). CDR3 nucleotide sequence: TGTGCCAGCAGCTTACAGGACCTGGGCCCATCCTTT. Its translation: CASSLQDLGPSF.